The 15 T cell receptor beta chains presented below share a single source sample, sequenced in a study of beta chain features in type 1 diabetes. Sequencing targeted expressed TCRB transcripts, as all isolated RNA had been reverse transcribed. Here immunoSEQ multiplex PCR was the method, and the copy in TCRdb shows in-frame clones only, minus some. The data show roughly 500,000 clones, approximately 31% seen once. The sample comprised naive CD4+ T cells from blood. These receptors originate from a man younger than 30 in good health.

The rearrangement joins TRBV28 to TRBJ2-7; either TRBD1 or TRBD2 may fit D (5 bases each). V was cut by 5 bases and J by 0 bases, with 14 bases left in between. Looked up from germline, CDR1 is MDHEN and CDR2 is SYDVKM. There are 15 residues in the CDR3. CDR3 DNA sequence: TGTGCCAGCAGTCTACGGTTGAGGGGCTCCTACGAGCAGTACTTC. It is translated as CASSLRLRGSYEQYF.

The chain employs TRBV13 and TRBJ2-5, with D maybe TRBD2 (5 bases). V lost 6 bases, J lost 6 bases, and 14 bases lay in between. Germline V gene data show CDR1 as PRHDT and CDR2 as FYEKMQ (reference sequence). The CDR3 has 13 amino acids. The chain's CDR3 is CASRQHAGQTQYF. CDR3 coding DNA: TGTGCCAGCAGACAACATGCGGGCCAGACCCAGTACTTC.

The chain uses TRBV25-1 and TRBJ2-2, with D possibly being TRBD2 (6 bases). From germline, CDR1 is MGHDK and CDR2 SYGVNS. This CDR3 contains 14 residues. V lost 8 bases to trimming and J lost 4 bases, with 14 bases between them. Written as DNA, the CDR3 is TGTGCCAGCCGAAGGGGACTGTCCACCGGGGAGCTGTTTTTT. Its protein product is CASRRGLSTGELFF.

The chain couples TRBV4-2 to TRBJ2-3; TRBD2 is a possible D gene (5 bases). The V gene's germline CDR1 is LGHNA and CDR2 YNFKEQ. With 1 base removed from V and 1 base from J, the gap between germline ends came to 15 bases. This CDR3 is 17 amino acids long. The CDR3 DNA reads TGTGCCAGCAGCCAAGGTGGTCGGGGATCGGGCACAGATACGCAGTATTTT. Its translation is CASSQGGRGSGTDTQYF.

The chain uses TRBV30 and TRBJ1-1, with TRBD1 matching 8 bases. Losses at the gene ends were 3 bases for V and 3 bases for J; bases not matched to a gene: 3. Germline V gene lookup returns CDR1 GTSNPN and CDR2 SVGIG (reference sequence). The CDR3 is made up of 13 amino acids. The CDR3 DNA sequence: TGTGCCTGGAGGGGACAGGCGGACACTGAAGCTTTCTTT. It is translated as CAWRGQADTEAFF.

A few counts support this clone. The CDR3 sequence: CASSSPGTETQYF. In nucleotides, the CDR3 is TGTGCCAGCAGCTCGCCAGGGACCGAGACGCAGTATTTT. V gene TRBV7-2 combines with J gene TRBJ2-3; D is possibly TRBD1 or TRBD2 (5 bases each). Germline V gene sequence: CDR1 SGHTA, CDR2 FQGNSA. Trimming removed 4 bases from V and 9 bases from J, with 14 bases in between. CDR3 length: 13 amino acids.

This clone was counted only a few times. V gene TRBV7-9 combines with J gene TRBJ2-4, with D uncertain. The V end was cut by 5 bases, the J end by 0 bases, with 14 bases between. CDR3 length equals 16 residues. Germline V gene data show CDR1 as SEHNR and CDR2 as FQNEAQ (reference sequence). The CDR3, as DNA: TGTGCCAGCAGCCCCGAGGCAGGCTTAGCCAAAAACATTCAGTACTTC. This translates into CASSPEAGLAKNIQYF.

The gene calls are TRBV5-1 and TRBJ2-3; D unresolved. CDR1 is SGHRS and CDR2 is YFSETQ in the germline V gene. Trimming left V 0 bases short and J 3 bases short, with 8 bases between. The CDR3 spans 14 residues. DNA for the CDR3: TGCGCCAGCAGCTTGGGAGGCTATACAGATACGCAGTATTTT. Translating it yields CASSLGGYTDTQYF.

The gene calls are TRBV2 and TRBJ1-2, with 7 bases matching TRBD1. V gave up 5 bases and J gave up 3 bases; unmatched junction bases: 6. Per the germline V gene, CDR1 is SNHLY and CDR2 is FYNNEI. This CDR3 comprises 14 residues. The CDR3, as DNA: TGTGCCAGCAGTTCGCACAGGGGCGACTATGGCTACACCTTC. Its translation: CASSSHRGDYGYTF.

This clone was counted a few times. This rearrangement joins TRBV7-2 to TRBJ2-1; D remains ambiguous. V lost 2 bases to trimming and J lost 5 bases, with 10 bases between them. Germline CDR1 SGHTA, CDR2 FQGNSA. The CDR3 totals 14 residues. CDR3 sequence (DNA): TGTGCCAGCAGCTTATCGGGCACAAACAATGAGCAGTTCTTC. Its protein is CASSLSGTNNEQFF.

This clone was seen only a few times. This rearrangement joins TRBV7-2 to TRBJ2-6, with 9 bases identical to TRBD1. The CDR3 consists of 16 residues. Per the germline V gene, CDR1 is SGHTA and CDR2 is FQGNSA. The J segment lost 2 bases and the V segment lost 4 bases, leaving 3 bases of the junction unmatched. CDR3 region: CASSSQGAPGANVLTF. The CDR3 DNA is TGTGCCAGCAGCTCACAGGGGGCGCCTGGGGCCAACGTCCTGACTTTC.

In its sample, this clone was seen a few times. The CDR3 loop is CASRGDRFTGELFF. For the CDR3, the DNA is TGTGCCAGCAGAGGAGACAGATTCACCGGGGAGCTGTTTTTT. The J gene is TRBJ2-2, the V gene TRBV6-5, with a tentative D call TRBD1 (5 bases). Per germline, CDR1 MNHEY and CDR2 SVGAGI. Between the trimmed V and J ends, which lost 6 bases and 4 bases, there was a span of 12 bases. The CDR3 length is 14 residues.

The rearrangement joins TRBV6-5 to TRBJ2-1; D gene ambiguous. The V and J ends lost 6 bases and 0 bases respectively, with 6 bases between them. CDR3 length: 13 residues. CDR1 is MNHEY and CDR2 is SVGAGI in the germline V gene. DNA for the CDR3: TGTGCCAGCAGAGCGTCCTCCTACAATGAGCAGTTCTTC. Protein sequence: CASRASSYNEQFF.

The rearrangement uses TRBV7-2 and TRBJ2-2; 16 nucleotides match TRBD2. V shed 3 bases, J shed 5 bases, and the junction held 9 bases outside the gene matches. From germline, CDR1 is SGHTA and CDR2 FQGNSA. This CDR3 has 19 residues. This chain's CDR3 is CASSFARPGLAGGTGELFF. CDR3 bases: TGTGCCAGCAGCTTCGCCCGGCCGGGACTAGCGGGAGGGACCGGGGAGCTGTTTTTT.

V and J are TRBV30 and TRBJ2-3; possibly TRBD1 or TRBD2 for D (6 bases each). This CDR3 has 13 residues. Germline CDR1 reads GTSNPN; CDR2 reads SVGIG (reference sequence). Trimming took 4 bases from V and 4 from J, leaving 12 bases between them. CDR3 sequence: CAWTGGPADTQYF. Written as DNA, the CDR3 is TGTGCCTGGACTGGGGGGCCGGCAGATACGCAGTATTTT.